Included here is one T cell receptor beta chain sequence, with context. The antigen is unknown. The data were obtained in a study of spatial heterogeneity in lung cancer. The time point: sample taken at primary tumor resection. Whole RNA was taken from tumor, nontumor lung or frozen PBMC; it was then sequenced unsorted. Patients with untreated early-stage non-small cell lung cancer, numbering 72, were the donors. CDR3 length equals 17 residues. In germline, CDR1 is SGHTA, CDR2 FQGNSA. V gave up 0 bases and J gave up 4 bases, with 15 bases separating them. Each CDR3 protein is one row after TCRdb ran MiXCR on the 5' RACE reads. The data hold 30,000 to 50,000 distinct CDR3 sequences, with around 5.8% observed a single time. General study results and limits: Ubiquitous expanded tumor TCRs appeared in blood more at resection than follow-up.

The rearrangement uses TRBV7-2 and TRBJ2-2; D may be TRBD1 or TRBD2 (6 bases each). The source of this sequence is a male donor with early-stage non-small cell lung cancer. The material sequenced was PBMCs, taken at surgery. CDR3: CASSLAGGRALTGELFF. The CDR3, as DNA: TGTGCCAGCAGCTTAGCGGGGGGCAGGGCGCTCACCGGGGAGCTGTTTTTT.